Each of the 29 T cell receptor beta chains below was sequenced from the same sample in a study of T cells of healthy individuals. One entry per CDR3 protein results from TCRdb running MiXCR on the 5' RACE reads. The profile shows 40,000 to 45,000 distinct CDR3 sequences, about 4.5% of them singletons. Receptors originate from a human donor in good health.

This clonotype was seen only a few times. The chain joins TRBV13 to TRBJ2-1, with TRBD2 identical over 11 bases. This CDR3 spans 17 amino acids. Germline V lookup: CDR1 PRHDT, CDR2 FYEKMQ (reference sequence). The V and J ends lost 5 bases and 10 bases, in that order; junction bases with no gene match: 16. The CDR3 sequence is CASSPPLRLAGGREQFF. Written as DNA, the CDR3 is TGTGCCAGCAGCCCCCCCTTGAGATTAGCGGGGGGGCGAGAGCAGTTCTTC.

This clonotype was counted ten times or more. The chain combines TRBV6-5 with TRBJ2-7; D unresolved. There are 15 residues in the CDR3. The germline gives CDR1 MNHEY, CDR2 SVGAGI. The V and J ends lost 0 bases and 5 bases respectively, with 14 bases between them. CDR3 nucleotides: TGTGCCAGCAGTTACTCGATATCAGGATCAAACGAGCAGTACTTC. Residues: CASSYSISGSNEQYF.

There are many counts of this clonotype. The genes are TRBV15 and TRBJ1-3; D is unclear. Germline V CDR1 and CDR2: LNHNV, YYDKDF (reference sequence). The CDR3 totals 13 residues. With 6 bases removed from V and 3 bases from J, the gap between germline ends came to 9 bases. The CDR3 sequence is CATSTGSGNTIYF. The CDR3 DNA sequence: TGTGCCACCAGTACGGGGAGTGGAAACACCATATATTTT.

The table lists this clonotype with a few counts. The chain joins TRBV5-5 to TRBJ1-2, with a weak D call TRBD1 (5 bases). Trimming pared 2 bases from V and 1 base from J, leaving 9 bases between. CDR3 size: 14 residues. Germline V lookup: CDR1 SGHKS, CDR2 YYEKEE (reference sequence). CDR3 nucleotides: TGTGCCAGCAGCTTTCTGACAGATAACTATGGCTACACCTTC. Translating it yields CASSFLTDNYGYTF.

The table lists this clonotype with many counts. The V and J genes are TRBV7-9 and TRBJ1-6; weak D call: TRBD1 (6 bases). This CDR3 has 15 residues. V gave up 1 base and J gave up 4 bases, with 8 bases separating them. CDR1 is SEHNR and CDR2 is FQNEAQ in the germline V gene (reference sequence). CDR3 sequence: CASSLEGTYNSPLHF. As DNA, the CDR3 is TGTGCCAGCAGCTTAGAAGGGACATATAATTCACCCCTCCACTTT.

This clonotype was detected a few times. The chain carries TRBV10-1 and TRBJ2-2; weak D call: TRBD2 (5 bases). Germline V gene data show CDR1 as WNHNN and CDR2 as SYGVQD (reference sequence). The CDR3 sequence is 13 residues long. Trimming took off 3 bases at V and 4 bases at J, with 6 bases between the two ends. The CDR3 loop is CASSDGVTGELFF. The CDR3 DNA reads as TGCGCCAGCAGTGACGGGGTCACCGGGGAGCTGTTTTTT.

This clonotype was counted many times. This chain uses TRBV4-3 with TRBJ2-1; 12 nucleotides align to TRBD2. CDR3 length equals 18 residues. Germline V gene sequence: CDR1 LGHNA, CDR2 YSLEER. Germline trimming cut 0 bases from V and 5 bases from J; bases unmatched to any gene: 8. CDR3 sequence reads: CASSQDYRASGRDNEQFF. For the CDR3, the DNA is TGCGCCAGCAGCCAAGATTATAGGGCTAGCGGGAGGGACAATGAGCAGTTCTTC.

This clonotype came up many times. The chain combines TRBV20-1 with TRBJ2-3; D might be TRBD2 (6 bases). Germline V lookup: CDR1 DFQATT, CDR2 SNEGSKA (reference sequence). The CDR3 loop spans 14 amino acids. Trimming stripped 2 bases from V and 3 bases from J, with 12 bases between. The CDR3: CSARSGHETDTQYF. CDR3 sequence (DNA): TGCAGTGCTAGAAGCGGGCATGAGACAGATACGCAGTATTTT.

Comment on this clonotype: This may be a read error, as it is one base from a much larger clone. The gene calls are TRBV9 and TRBJ1-6, with D uncertain. The germline CDR1 and CDR2 sequences are SGDLS and YYNGEE. The CDR3 loop spans 13 amino acids. CDR3 nucleotide sequence: TGTGCCAGCAGCGCCAGTCCGCAATCACCCCTCAACTTT. This encodes CASSASPQSPLNF.

This clonotype was counted at least ten times. The chain couples TRBV29-1 to TRBJ2-7; weak D call: TRBD1 (5 bases). Trimming cost V 4 bases and J 5 bases, with 15 bases left between them. This CDR3 is built from 13 residues. Germline CDR1 reads SQVTM; CDR2 reads ANQGSEA. CDR3 in DNA: TGCAGCGTTGTGGGGCTAATCGGCCACGAGCAGTACTTC. It yields the protein CSVVGLIGHEQYF.

This clonotype is a singleton in its sample. This chain uses TRBV7-2 with TRBJ2-1, with unresolved D. Germline V gives CDR1 SGHTA, CDR2 FQGNSA. V was shortened by 5 bases and J by 2 bases, with 4 bases between the two germline ends. This CDR3 has 12 amino acids. The CDR3 spells CASSHTYNEQFF. The CDR3 DNA is TGTGCCAGCAGCCATACCTACAATGAGCAGTTCTTC.

This clonotype was observed a few times. The rearrangement uses TRBV7-2 and TRBJ2-7; D is uncertain. The germline CDR1 and CDR2 sequences are SGHTA and FQGNSA. Trimming took off 3 bases at V and 0 bases at J, with 12 bases between the two ends. CDR3 size: 15 residues. In DNA form, the CDR3 reads TGTGCCAGCAGCTTCGCCGGGTTTGGCTCCTACGAGCAGTACTTC. Protein: CASSFAGFGSYEQYF.

This clonotype has at least ten counts. The chain uses TRBV5-1 and TRBJ2-3; 7 bases fit TRBD1. The germline V gene has CDR1 SGHRS and CDR2 YFSETQ. Trimming removed 0 bases from V and 1 base from J; junction bases left unmatched: 5. The CDR3 runs 16 residues. CDR3 DNA: TGCGCCAGCAGCTTGGAGGGGGCGACTGGCACAGATACGCAGTATTTT. It encodes CASSLEGATGTDTQYF.

In this sample, this clonotype turned up a few times. The rearrangement joins TRBV7-9 to TRBJ1-1; D remains ambiguous. The V end lost 9 bases, the J end lost 1 base, and 30 bases lay between the germline ends. In germline, CDR1 is SEHNR, CDR2 FQNEAQ (reference sequence). The CDR3 consists of 19 residues. The CDR3 spells CASRHTSSRAKGTNTEAFF. CDR3 DNA: TGTGCCAGTCGTCATACCTCCTCCCGGGCCAAGGGTACGAACACTGAAGCTTTCTTT.

Ten or more counts support this clonotype. The V and J genes are TRBV27 and TRBJ2-3; 9 nucleotides line up with TRBD1. Germline CDR1 is MNHEY and CDR2 is SMNVEV (reference sequence). J lost 1 base, V lost 5 bases, and 7 bases had no gene match. The CDR3 has 16 amino acids. The CDR3 protein is CASSLRQGDGTDTQYF. Written as DNA, the CDR3 is TGTGCCAGCAGTCTAAGACAGGGGGACGGCACAGATACGCAGTATTTT.

In this sample, this clonotype turned up a few times. The chain joins TRBV2 to TRBJ1-4; D is unresolved. The CDR3 totals 14 residues. CDR1 is SNHLY and CDR2 is FYNNEI in the germline V gene. V was cut by 1 base and J by 7 bases, with 10 bases left in between. CDR3: CASSEVWLVEKLFF. CDR3 nucleotide sequence: TGTGCCAGCAGTGAAGTCTGGCTAGTTGAAAAACTGTTTTTT.

The chain joins TRBV4-1 to TRBJ1-1; weak D call: TRBD1 (5 bases). CDR3 length: 15 amino acids. Germline V gene data show CDR1 as MGHRA and CDR2 as YSYEKL. Trimming removed 0 bases from V and 3 bases from J, with 11 bases in between. Here the CDR3 DNA reads TGCGCCAGCAGCCAAGATCCGACAGCATACACTGAAGCTTTCTTT. Protein sequence: CASSQDPTAYTEAFF.

In nucleotides, the CDR3 is TGTGCCAGCAGTAACTGGGGGGTGGACAATTCACCCCTCCACTTT. This translates into CASSNWGVDNSPLHF. This chain uses TRBV2 with TRBJ1-6, with a weak D call TRBD1 (5 bases). Trimming took off 5 bases at V and 7 bases at J, with 15 bases between the two ends. This CDR3 contains 15 residues. Germline values: CDR1 SNHLY, CDR2 FYNNEI.

This clonotype was recorded many times. This chain uses TRBV2 with TRBJ1-2; a possible D gene is TRBD1 (5 bases). There are 15 residues in the CDR3. Trimming pared 6 bases from V and 8 bases from J, leaving 22 bases between. Germline loops: CDR1 SNHLY, CDR2 FYNNEI. The CDR3 nucleotides read TGTGCCAGCAGGGGTCAGGGCATCGACCCACGCGGCTACACCTTC. Amino acids: CASRGQGIDPRGYTF.

Many counts were recorded for this clonotype. The chain employs TRBV10-2 and TRBJ1-2, with TRBD1 matching over 9 bases. The V segment lost 7 bases and the J segment 7 bases; nucleotides outside the gene matches: 7. This CDR3 is built from 13 residues. Germline CDR1 WSHSY, CDR2 SAAADI. Written as DNA, the CDR3 is TGCGCCAGCACCGGACAGGGGCTGGGTGGCTACACCTTC. It yields the protein CASTGQGLGGYTF.

This chain links TRBV7-9 with TRBJ2-1, with D unclear. From germline, CDR1 is SEHNR and CDR2 FQNEAQ (reference sequence). The CDR3 spans 15 residues. V lost 6 bases, J lost 7 bases, and 19 bases lay in between. This CDR3 is CASRKEHGLVNEQFF. CDR3 DNA: TGTGCCAGCAGAAAAGAGCACGGATTAGTGAATGAGCAGTTCTTC.

The table lists this clonotype with a few counts. J is TRBJ1-2 and V is TRBV18; D not resolved. Trimming left V 10 bases short and J 7 bases short, with 19 bases between. Germline values: CDR1 KGHSH, CDR2 LQKENI. The CDR3 extends over 13 amino acids. The CDR3 loop is CATLFSRESGYTF. The CDR3 DNA follows: TGTGCCACCCTTTTTAGTCGGGAGTCTGGCTACACCTTC.

This clonotype came up many times. V and J are TRBV4-1 and TRBJ1-2; 7 bases are shared with TRBD1. The trim removed 3 bases at V and 3 bases at J, leaving 7 bases unmatched. The CDR3 has 15 amino acids. The germline V gene encodes CDR1 MGHRA and CDR2 YSYEKL. CDR3 coding DNA: TGCGCCAGCAGCCACCCAGGACAGGCCTACTATGGCTACACCTTC. This translates into CASSHPGQAYYGYTF.

In this sample, this clonotype turned up many times. The chain joins TRBV5-1 to TRBJ2-2, with D unclear. Germline CDR1 is SGHRS and CDR2 is YFSETQ. The CDR3 consists of 12 residues. The V end was cut by 5 bases, the J end by 7 bases, with 9 bases between. The CDR3 reads CASSPTYGELFF. For the CDR3, the DNA is TGCGCCAGCAGTCCAACATACGGGGAGCTGTTTTTT.

In its sample, this clonotype was seen a few times. This chain connects TRBV7-9 to TRBJ1-5, with D possibly being TRBD1 (6 bases). Trimming took 8 bases from V and 2 from J, leaving 22 bases between them. Germline V gene sequence: CDR1 SEHNR, CDR2 FQNEAQ (reference sequence). CDR3 size: 17 residues. The CDR3 bases are TGTGCCAGCTTCCCCATAGGCAGGGGTTCGGGCAATCAGCCCCAGCATTTT. It yields the protein CASFPIGRGSGNQPQHF.

This clonotype was counted many times. The chain links TRBV6-2 or TRBV6-3 to TRBJ2-7; D is uncertain. Germline V gives CDR1 MNHEY, CDR2 SVGEGT. V was shortened by 4 bases and J by 4 bases, with 5 bases between the two germline ends. The CDR3 spans 11 residues. CDR3 nucleotides: TGTGCCAGCAGTTGGGCTTACGAGCAGTACTTC. It yields the protein CASSWAYEQYF.

This clonotype was detected ten times or more. This sequence joins TRBV13 and TRBJ1-1; D might be TRBD1 (6 bases). Trimming left V 2 bases short and J 4 bases short, with 11 bases between. Germline CDR1 reads PRHDT; CDR2 reads FYEKMQ (reference sequence). The CDR3 has 14 amino acids. The CDR3 DNA is TGTGCCAGCAGCTTAAACCAGGGGCCCACTGAAGCTTTCTTT. Amino acids: CASSLNQGPTEAFF.

Many counts were recorded for this clonotype. V gene TRBV5-1 combines with J gene TRBJ1-3; 7 nucleotides agree with TRBD1. The CDR3 is 14 residues long. V lost 4 bases to trimming and J lost 2 bases; unmatched junction nucleotides: 3. The germline CDR1 and CDR2 sequences are SGHRS and YFSETQ. This CDR3 is CASSLQGTGNTIYF. The DNA of the CDR3 is TGCGCCAGCAGCCTACAGGGGACTGGAAACACCATATATTTT.

This clonotype has a count of ten or more. The CDR3 protein is CASSFDHYEQYF. Here the CDR3 DNA reads TGTGCCAGCAGCTTTGACCATTACGAGCAGTACTTC. The chain carries TRBV11-3 and TRBJ2-7; no definite D call. Germline assignment: CDR1 SGHNT and CDR2 YENEEA. V was cut by 3 bases and J by 4 bases, with 7 bases left in between. The CDR3 loop spans 12 amino acids.